These 5 T cell receptor beta chains came from one sample sequenced in a study of tumor-infiltrating lymphocytes in localized non-small cell lung cancer. TCRdb's copy holds only in-frame clones and misses some; the assay was immunoSEQ multiplex PCR. The sample holds 15,000 to 20,000 clones, less than 55% seen once. Sequencing used lung tumor tissue. Receptors were obtained from a human donor with non-small cell lung cancer.

This clone turned up a few times. The genes are TRBV2 and TRBJ1-5; 12 bases fit TRBD1. This CDR3 has 15 residues. Looked up from germline, CDR1 is SNHLY and CDR2 is FYNNEI. Losses at the gene ends were 6 bases for V and 7 bases for J; bases not matched to a gene: 7. This CDR3 is CASRGTGGAGQPQHF. As DNA, the CDR3 is TGTGCCAGCAGAGGGACAGGGGGCGCGGGACAGCCCCAGCATTTT.

The chain recombines TRBV5-6 with TRBJ1-6, with TRBD1 as a possible D gene (5 bases). Trimming took off 4 bases at V and 8 bases at J, with 16 bases between the two ends. The germline V gene encodes CDR1 SGHDT and CDR2 YYEEEE. This CDR3 contains 15 residues. Here the CDR3 reads CASSLGGGADSPLHF. CDR3 nucleotides: TGTGCCAGCAGCCTGGGTGGAGGGGCCGATTCACCCCTCCACTTT.

This clone came up a few times. A much more abundant neighbour one base away suggests this may be a read error. J is TRBJ2-2 and V is TRBV19; 9 bases match TRBD2. The V segment lost 8 bases and the J segment 0 bases; nucleotides outside the gene matches: 13. Germline V CDR1 and CDR2: LNHDA, SQIVND (reference sequence). This CDR3 has 18 amino acids. The CDR3 sequence: CASGGHGGGGANTGELFF. The CDR3 bases are TGTGCCAGTGGAGGGCACGGGGGCGGGGGGGCGAACACCGGGGAGCTGTTTTTT.

The chain recombines TRBV5-6 with TRBJ1-5; no firm D call. With 0 bases removed from V and 3 bases from J, the gap between germline ends came to 7 bases. The CDR3 spans 14 residues. The germline CDR1 and CDR2 sequences are SGHDT and YYEEEE. The DNA for the CDR3 is TGTGCCAGCAGCTTGGGACTTCTCAATCAGCCCCAGCATTTT. The encoded protein is CASSLGLLNQPQHF.

The rearrangement uses TRBV5-4 and TRBJ2-5, with D possibly TRBD1 on 6 matching bases. CDR1 and CDR2 (germline): SGHNT, YYREEE (reference sequence). Trimming left V 0 bases short and J 5 bases short, with 11 bases between. The CDR3 is 14 residues long. CDR3 sequence reads: CASSLGGRRETQYF. DNA of the CDR3: TGTGCCAGCAGCTTGGGGGGGCGCAGGGAGACCCAGTACTTC.